The 27 T cell receptor beta chains reported below all come from one sample, sequenced in a study of T cells after yellow fever vaccination. TCRdb fed the 5' RACE reads into MiXCR, producing one record per CDR3 protein. The sample lists a few hundred thousand distinct CDR3 sequences; roughly 4.8% were seen once. Sequenced material: CD4+ T cells sorted from PBMCs, taken on the day of the yellow fever booster vaccination. Receptors originate from a man younger than 30 who received the YFV17D yellow fever vaccine.

The chain is built from TRBV10-3 and TRBJ2-1; D tentatively reads TRBD1 or TRBD2 (6 bases each). The germline gives CDR1 ENHRY, CDR2 SYGVKD. The CDR3 sequence is 14 residues long. V lost 7 bases and J 5 bases, leaving 15 bases between the germline ends. CDR3 in amino acids: CAITNKRGDNEQFF. CDR3 DNA sequence: TGTGCCATCACCAACAAAAGGGGGGACAATGAGCAGTTCTTC.

The table lists this clonotype with a few counts. The chain combines TRBV5-1 with TRBJ1-2; unclear D gene. This CDR3 region has 11 residues. Per germline, CDR1 SGHRS and CDR2 YFSETQ. V lost 4 bases and J lost 5, with 6 bases in between. CDR3 DNA sequence: TGCGCCAGCAGCGAATTTTATGGCTACACCTTC. This translates into CASSEFYGYTF.

This clonotype has at least ten counts. This chain uses TRBV9 with TRBJ2-1; D is unclear. The CDR3 loop spans 17 amino acids. From germline, CDR1 is SGDLS and CDR2 YYNGEE. Trimming took off 4 bases at V and 0 bases at J, with 17 bases between the two ends. The CDR3 bases are TGTGCCAGCAGCCCCCGAGACATACTGAGCTCCTACAATGAGCAGTTCTTC. It translates to CASSPRDILSSYNEQFF.

The genes are TRBV6-5 and TRBJ2-3; 7 bases are a match to TRBD2. This CDR3 spans 14 amino acids. Germline V gene lookup returns CDR1 MNHEY and CDR2 SVGAGI. V was clipped by 4 bases and J by 7 bases; unmatched bases: 8. The chain's CDR3 is CASSFLGGENTQYF. CDR3 coding DNA: TGTGCCAGCAGTTTTTTGGGGGGGGAGAATACGCAGTATTTT.

The V and J genes are TRBV11-1 and TRBJ2-2; TRBD1 agrees at 8 bases. This CDR3 region has 17 residues. Germline V gene sequence: CDR1 SGHAT, CDR2 FQDESV (reference sequence). With V trimmed by 0 bases and J by 5 bases, 8 bases remained unmatched. In DNA, the CDR3 is TGTGCCAGCAGCTTAGCCTGGACAGGGACGGATACCGGGGAGCTGTTTTTT. Its protein product is CASSLAWTGTDTGELFF.

The sample holds a few counts of this clonotype. The chain is built from TRBV30 and TRBJ1-1; D is possibly TRBD1 (5 bases). The CDR3 totals 11 residues. From germline, CDR1 is GTSNPN and CDR2 SVGIG (reference sequence). V was shortened by 0 bases and J by 10 bases, with 9 bases between the two germline ends. Here the CDR3 DNA reads TGTGCCTGGAGTGTGGGGGGGAGAGCTTTCTTT. Its translation: CAWSVGGRAFF.

With respect to this clonotype: One end of the junction does not line up with germline, which may come from a read error. This chain uses TRBV29-1 with TRBJ1-2; D not certain. Germline V gene lookup returns CDR1 SQVTM and CDR2 ANQGSEA. This CDR3 is built from 11 residues. The CDR3 here is CSAIEVGCSFF. The CDR3 DNA reads TGCAGCGCGATAGAGGTGGGCTGCTCGTTCTTC.

This clonotype was seen many times. The rearrangement uses TRBV5-4 and TRBJ2-5; D uncertain. The CDR3 runs 13 residues. Trimming stripped 4 bases from V and 2 bases from J, with 9 bases between. Germline values: CDR1 SGHNT, CDR2 YYREEE (reference sequence). The CDR3 DNA sequence: TGTGCCAGCAGCAGGATTGCACAAGAGACCCAGTACTTC. As protein: CASSRIAQETQYF.

The genes are TRBV7-2 and TRBJ1-2; tentative D call: TRBD1 (5 bases). V dropped 3 bases and J dropped 4 bases, with 15 bases sitting between them. Germline V lookup: CDR1 SGHTA, CDR2 FQGNSA. The CDR3 extends over 15 amino acids. For the CDR3, the DNA is TGTGCCAGCAGCTTGTCGAGGGGAACCTTCTATGGCTACACCTTC. Amino acids: CASSLSRGTFYGYTF. Full variable domain (outside the CDR3, taken from reference TRBV7-2 and TRBJ1-2): GAGVSQSPSNKVTEKGKDVELRCDPISGHTALYWYRQSLGQGLEFLIYFQGNSAPDKSGLPSDRFSAERTGGSVSTLTIQRTQQEDSAVYLCASSLSRGTFYGYTFGSGTRLTVV.

The table lists this clonotype with a few counts. V usage is TRBV28 and J usage is TRBJ2-7, with 10 bases lining up with TRBD1. The germline V gene has CDR1 MDHEN and CDR2 SYDVKM. V lost 6 bases and J lost 6; bases outside the gene matches: 8. The CDR3 runs to 14 residues. This chain's CDR3 is CASSRPGQGSEQYV. The CDR3 DNA follows: TGTGCCAGCAGCCGGCCGGGACAGGGGAGCGAGCAGTACGTC.

This chain uses TRBV20-1 with TRBJ1-2; TRBD1 matches at 9 bases. The trim removed 5 bases at V and 2 bases at J, leaving 3 bases unmatched. CDR3 length: 13 residues. Germline-derived CDR1 and CDR2 are DFQATT and SNEGSKA (reference sequence). The CDR3 is CSAEQGANYGYTF. The DNA of the CDR3 is TGCAGTGCTGAACAGGGGGCCAACTATGGCTACACCTTC.

This clonotype appeared a few times. V usage is TRBV5-6 and J usage is TRBJ2-3, with a weak D call TRBD2 (6 bases). The V gene's germline CDR1 is SGHDT and CDR2 YYEEEE. The CDR3 length is 14 residues. The germline V and J ends were trimmed by 5 bases and 2 bases, with 12 bases remaining between them. The CDR3: CASSSRGFTDTQYF. The CDR3 DNA reads as TGTGCCAGCAGTTCGCGGGGCTTCACAGATACGCAGTATTTT.

This chain connects TRBV30 to TRBJ2-1; D gene uncertain. This CDR3 has 13 amino acids. The germline V and J ends were trimmed by 1 base and 9 bases, with 13 bases remaining between them. CDR1 and CDR2 from the germline V gene are GTSNPN and SVGIG (reference sequence). CDR3 region: CAWSGTTKGEQFF. The CDR3 DNA follows: TGTGCCTGGAGTGGGACCACGAAGGGTGAGCAGTTCTTC.

This clonotype occurred many times. The V and J genes are TRBV5-6 and TRBJ2-5; D might be TRBD2 (6 bases). With 0 bases removed from V and 4 bases from J, the gap between germline ends came to 10 bases. The CDR3 totals 14 residues. Per germline, CDR1 SGHDT and CDR2 YYEEEE. The CDR3 DNA sequence: TGTGCCAGCAGCTTGGTTGGGGGAGGAGAGACCCAGTACTTC. Its translation: CASSLVGGGETQYF.

This clonotype came up a few times. The V gene is TRBV5-1, the J gene TRBJ2-7; 7 bases match TRBD1. Losses at the gene ends were 5 bases for V and 4 bases for J; bases not matched to a gene: 9. This CDR3 contains 14 residues. The germline gives CDR1 SGHRS, CDR2 YFSETQ. This chain's CDR3 is CASRLDRVDYEQYF. The CDR3 region has the DNA TGCGCCAGCAGATTAGACAGGGTGGATTACGAGCAGTACTTC.

This clonotype occurred a few times. The chain is built from TRBV5-1 and TRBJ2-7; the D is unclear. The CDR3 has 15 residues. The germline CDR1 and CDR2 sequences are SGHRS and YFSETQ. The V gene lost 1 base and the J gene lost 5 bases, with 16 bases spanning the gap. In nucleotides, the CDR3 is TGCGCCAGCAGCTTGCGGTCCCAGGTACGAGACGAGCAGTACTTC. Amino acid sequence: CASSLRSQVRDEQYF.

This clonotype showed up just a few times. This chain links TRBV28 with TRBJ2-3, with 7 bases fitting TRBD1. With V trimmed by 9 bases and J by 4 bases, 13 bases remained unmatched. The CDR3 length is 15 residues. The germline gives CDR1 MDHEN, CDR2 SYDVKM. This CDR3 is CASSSRRGRPDTQYF. CDR3 coding DNA: TGTGCCAGTTCCTCCCGAAGGGGGCGCCCAGATACGCAGTATTTT.

This sequence joins TRBV5-1 and TRBJ2-2; D call uncertain. CDR1 and CDR2 (germline): SGHRS, YFSETQ. V was shortened by 5 bases and J by 2 bases, with 7 bases between the two germline ends. This CDR3 has 13 amino acids. DNA of the CDR3: TGCGCCAGCAGACGGGTAAACACCGGGGAGCTGTTTTTT. Translated, it gives CASRRVNTGELFF. Supplemented by reference TRBV5-1 and TRBJ2-2, the full variable domain reads KAGVTQTPRYLIKTRGQQVTLSCSPISGHRSVSWYQQTPGQGLQFLFEYFSETQRNKGNFPGRFSGRQFSNSRSEMNVSTLELGDSALYLCASRRVNTGELFFGEGSRLTVL.

The table lists this clonotype with a few counts. The rearrangement joins TRBV7-3 to TRBJ2-2, with 12 bases aligning to TRBD2. This CDR3 spans 19 amino acids. Germline assignment: CDR1 SGHTA and CDR2 FQGTGA. V was pared by 5 bases and J by 3 bases, with 13 bases of the junction left unmatched. The CDR3 region has the DNA TGTGCCAGCAGCCCAAGAGTACTAGCGGGGGGCTGGGACACCGGGGAGCTGTTTTTT. Encoded protein: CASSPRVLAGGWDTGELFF.

This clonotype was found many times. The chain has TRBV5-1 and TRBJ1-2; unclear D gene. Germline values: CDR1 SGHRS, CDR2 YFSETQ. The CDR3 is made up of 14 amino acids. The V end was cut by 6 bases, the J end by 4 bases, with 16 bases between. Written as DNA, the CDR3 is TGCGCCAGCACCTGGATGGGAGAAGGCTATGGCTACACCTTC. Protein sequence: CASTWMGEGYGYTF.

This clonotype was detected only a few times. The chain employs TRBV5-4 and TRBJ2-1; 8 nucleotides line up with TRBD1. V was pared by 2 bases and J by 2 bases, with 3 bases of the junction left unmatched. CDR3 length: 15 amino acids. Germline CDR1 and CDR2: SGHNT and YYREEE (reference sequence). The CDR3 sequence: CASSFSQGAYNEQFF. Here the CDR3 DNA reads TGTGCCAGCAGCTTCTCACAGGGGGCCTACAATGAGCAGTTCTTC.

This clonotype was picked up a small number of times. DNA for the CDR3: TGTGCCAGCAATTTCGCGGTAGAAGGCTATGGCTACACCTTC. Translation: CASNFAVEGYGYTF. The chain links TRBV6-2 or TRBV6-3 to TRBJ1-2; D remains unclear. The CDR3 runs to 14 residues. The V gene lost 7 bases and the J gene lost 4 bases, with 16 bases spanning the gap. Germline CDR1 reads MNHEY; CDR2 reads SVGEGT.

The chain links TRBV14 to TRBJ2-1, with D possibly called TRBD1 or TRBD2 (5 bases each). This CDR3 is 14 amino acids long. The V gene lost 3 bases and the J gene lost 2 bases, with 8 bases spanning the gap. In germline, CDR1 is SGHDN, CDR2 FVKESK. CDR3: CASSQGRTYNEQFF. The DNA of the CDR3 is TGTGCCAGCAGCCAGGGACGGACCTACAATGAGCAGTTCTTC. The variable domain in full, with the rest retrieved from reference TRBV14 and TRBJ2-1, is EAGVTQFPSHSVIEKGQTVTLRCDPISGHDNLYWYRRVMGKEIKFLLHFVKESKQDESGMPNNRFLAERTGGTYSTLKVQPAELEDSGVYFCASSQGRTYNEQFFGPGTRLTVL.

The rearrangement uses TRBV5-1 and TRBJ2-1, with D possibly matching TRBD2 (6 bases). Germline V lookup: CDR1 SGHRS, CDR2 YFSETQ. This CDR3 has 14 amino acids. V shed 8 bases and J shed 3 bases, with 15 bases lying between them. The CDR3 DNA reads as TGCGCCAGTACTCGACCGGGAGTCTACAATGAGCAGTTCTTC. As protein: CASTRPGVYNEQFF.

Notes on this clonotype: A junction end diverges from the germline sequence, so it may reflect a read error. The chain employs TRBV7-2 and TRBJ1-5; tentative D call: TRBD1 (5 bases). The germline V gene has CDR1 SGHTA and CDR2 FQGNSA. The CDR3 contains 16 residues. The CDR3: CASSVALDGHNQPQHF. Here the CDR3 DNA reads TGTGCCAGCAGCGTAGCACTTGACGGACACAATCAGCCCCAGCATTTT.

J is TRBJ2-7 and V is TRBV7-2, with 7 bases identical to TRBD1. Per germline, CDR1 SGHTA and CDR2 FQGNSA. There are 17 residues in the CDR3. V lost 4 bases and J lost 2; bases outside the gene matches: 14. The DNA for the CDR3 is TGTGCCAGCAGCTCGCCCCAACTAGGAAGGGGGCCCTACGAGCAGTACTTC. Amino acids: CASSSPQLGRGPYEQYF.

The genes are TRBV15 and TRBJ1-2; 9 bases line up with TRBD1. The V segment lost 5 bases and the J segment 7 bases; nucleotides outside the gene matches: 11. This CDR3 contains 15 residues. The germline gives CDR1 LNHNV, CDR2 YYDKDF (reference sequence). CDR3 DNA: TGTGCCACCAGCGGACTCACAGGGGGCTCGTTTGGCTACACCTTC. Translation: CATSGLTGGSFGYTF.